This is a list of T cell receptor beta chains from one sample in a study of T cell responses to AZD1222 COVID-19 vaccine. Assay: immunoSEQ multiplex PCR; the TCRdb copy retains only in-frame clones and omits some. This sample has some 92,000 clones; roughly 90% occur once, and the top ten carry around 3%. The material was peripheral blood, obtained on day 0 of AZD1222 vaccination. Every receptor here comes from an adult in good health. CDR3s include the opening cysteine and the closing phenylalanine or tryptophan.

CDR3	V	length
CASSFVRDRSTYGYTF	TRBV27	16
CASSRLGTKNEKLFF	TRBV5-6	15
CASSPQGTGELFF	TRBV7-9	13
CASSLAFPGPVNGYTF	TRBV5-1	16
CASSQDLLSGGGNTGELFF	TRBV14	19
CASSQVAGGELFF	TRBV3-1/TRBV3-2	13
CATSGASGRANYEQYF	TRBV5-1	16
CASSLAPGAGSYEQYF	TRBV7-2	16
CATSRNRVGTEAFF	TRBV15	14
CASSLAGGAGELFF	TRBV19	14
CASSWTGPTGELFF	TRBV5-1	14
CASSSKQFNEQFF	TRBV11-2	13
CASSLEPGGIGNTIYF	TRBV5-1	16
CASSPRTGATQPQHF	TRBV27	15
CASSSLTGSDYGYTF	TRBV5-1	15
CATSRETGTNYGYTF	TRBV15	15
CASGPTSPGPYEQYF	TRBV12-5	15
CASSSPGTGVRKQYF	TRBV28	15
CSARTGINEQFF	TRBV29-1	12
CASSLEGPYFNQPQHF	TRBV5-1	16
CASSLWGYTGELFF	TRBV6-2/TRBV6-3	14
CASSFRPGQGYSPLHF	TRBV7-2	16
CASSVRGGNSPLHF	TRBV9	14
CASSGVGELGQPQHF	TRBV2	15
CASSKLAIQKSTYF	TRBV3-1/TRBV3-2	14
CASSVVAGGTYTGELFF	TRBV9	17
CASRRDGINYGYTF	TRBV27	14
CASRNPRDSPYEQYF	TRBV6-5	15
CASTLGPGETEAFF	TRBV28	14
CASSTEGWVSQPQHF	TRBV19	15
CASSSRDTQYF	TRBV2	11
CASSPIPGPKSLHEQFF	TRBV18	17
CASSPDSLSQPQHF	TRBV5-1	14
CASSPGQGGDGYTF	TRBV5-1	14
CAWSGQGAREQYF	TRBV30	13
CASTGEETQYF	TRBV6-4	11
CASSLFYLGGTEAFF	TRBV27	15
CASSEYRVSTGELFF	TRBV5-1	15
CASSPIRDTQYF	TRBV18	12
CASSLTPGGNQPQHF	TRBV4-2	15
CASSSDSSNYGYTF	TRBV7-3	14
CATSDLQNRDRGRGTQYF	TRBV24-1	18
CASVRGALDGYTF	TRBV2	13
CASSWVGGEKLFF	TRBV5-6	13
CASSPIGGSETQYF	TRBV14	14
CAISEGRTNDEAFF	TRBV10-3	14
CASSLGLAGGPSTDTQYF	TRBV4-2	18
CASRRQGGSYEQYF	TRBV5-4	14
CSVLWSPYNEQFF	TRBV29-1	13
CASRPDSSPSPLHF	TRBV28	14
CASSDWTSGGSSYNEQFF	TRBV6-1	18
CASSGVPGQVNTGELFF	TRBV19	17
CASSSRAGTGANTGELFF	TRBV28	18
CASSKLAGVYEQYF	TRBV27	14
CASSFGQSISYEQYF	TRBV27	15
CAISPGNGETQYF	TRBV10-3	13
CATSRERQLNTEAFF	TRBV15	15
CASSQDGNYGYTF	TRBV5-1	13
CATSRDTGGPYEQYF	TRBV15	15